This entry lists 28 T cell receptor beta chains sequenced from one sample in a study of OX40 agonist ivuxolimab in advanced cancers. Libraries were prepared by immunoSEQ multiplex PCR; TCRdb keeps only in-frame clonotypes and omits some of them. Of 77,000 or so clones in the sample, approximately 84% were seen once. The sample was CD4+ or CD8+ T cells sorted from blood, taken in a trial of the OX40 agonist ivuxolimab. Every receptor here comes from an adult with an advanced solid tumor such as melanoma, head and neck, liver or kidney cancer.

This sequence joins TRBV7-9 and TRBJ2-7, with TRBD1 identical over 8 bases. The V and J ends lost 3 bases and 6 bases, in that order; junction bases with no gene match: 4. The V gene's germline CDR1 is SEHNR and CDR2 FQNEAQ (reference sequence). This CDR3 is 13 amino acids long. The CDR3 DNA sequence: TGTGCCAGCAGCTTCCCAGGACAGGGCGAGCAGTACTTC. Residues: CASSFPGQGEQYF.

CDR3 protein: CASSMTGGVQYGYTF. CDR3 in DNA: TGTGCCAGCAGTATGACAGGGGGCGTACAATATGGCTACACCTTC. The chain couples TRBV28 to TRBJ1-2; TRBD1 agrees at 10 bases. CDR1 MDHEN and CDR2 SYDVKM come from the germline V gene. Trimming removed 5 bases from V and 5 bases from J; junction bases left unmatched: 8. The CDR3 has 15 amino acids.

The chain carries TRBV5-6 and TRBJ1-5, with D tentatively TRBD1 (6 bases). The CDR3 spans 15 residues. V was shortened by 4 bases and J by 3 bases, with 14 bases between the two germline ends. Looked up from germline, CDR1 is SGHDT and CDR2 is YYEEEE. CDR3 nucleotide sequence: TGTGCCAGCAGCGTAGGACAGACCTTCAATCAGCCCCAGCATTTT. Encoded protein: CASSVGQTFNQPQHF.

As to this clone: Mismatch with germline at one junction end may stem from a read error. This chain joins TRBV5-4 and TRBJ1-1; tentative D call: TRBD1 (5 bases). Germline V gene sequence: CDR1 SGHNT, CDR2 YYREEE (reference sequence). There are 15 residues in the CDR3. CDR3 DNA sequence: TGTGCCAGCAGTTTGGGGGGAGGGAGGAACACTGAAGCTTTCTTT. Translated: CASSLGGGRNTEAFF.

The rearrangement links TRBV30 to TRBJ2-7; the match to TRBD2 covers 12 bases. Germline CDR1 is GTSNPN and CDR2 is SVGIG (reference sequence). The CDR3 runs to 18 residues. The J segment lost 3 bases and the V segment lost 0 bases, leaving 12 bases of the junction unmatched. Written as DNA, the CDR3 is TGTGCCTGGAGTGTACGTAGGACTAGCGGGGTGTTGGGCTACGAGCAGTACTTC. Its protein product is CAWSVRRTSGVLGYEQYF.

CDR3 DNA: TGTGCCAGCTCACCTCGCTCAGGCTTAGCCAAAAACATTCAGTACTTC. This sequence encodes CASSPRSGLAKNIQYF. This chain links TRBV18 with TRBJ2-4; no reliable D call. The CDR3 sequence is 16 residues long. The ends were cut back, 3 bases at V and 0 bases at J, with 12 bases in the middle. CDR1 KGHSH and CDR2 LQKENI come from the germline V gene.

V usage is TRBV6-4 and J usage is TRBJ1-1, with 8 bases that match TRBD1. Per germline, CDR1 MRHNA and CDR2 SNTAGT. This CDR3 is built from 14 residues. Trimming removed 6 bases from V and 4 bases from J; junction bases left unmatched: 7. The CDR3 DNA reads as TGTGCCAGCAGCCCTGACAGGGGAAGCACTGAAGCTTTCTTT. Residues: CASSPDRGSTEAFF.

This rearrangement joins TRBV5-4 to TRBJ2-1, with D perhaps matching TRBD1 or TRBD2 (6 bases each). Germline V gives CDR1 SGHNT, CDR2 YYREEE (reference sequence). The ends were cut back, 0 bases at V and 7 bases at J, with 14 bases in the middle. CDR3 length equals 15 residues. CDR3 residues: CASSLAQGRKNEQFF. In nucleotides, the CDR3 is TGTGCCAGCAGCTTGGCCCAGGGGAGGAAAAATGAGCAGTTCTTC.

This chain's CDR3 is CASSILNEQFF. Written as DNA, the CDR3 is TGTGCCAGTAGTATTTTGAATGAGCAGTTCTTC. The V gene is TRBV19, the J gene TRBJ2-1; D unclear. Germline values: CDR1 LNHDA, CDR2 SQIVND (reference sequence). V was shortened by 3 bases and J by 7 bases, with 4 bases between the two germline ends. The length of the CDR3 is 11 residues. Full variable domain (outside the CDR3, taken from reference TRBV19 and TRBJ2-1): DGGITQSPKYLFRKEGQNVTLSCEQNLNHDAMYWYRQDPGQGLRLIYYSQIVNDFQKGDIAEGYSVSREKKESFPLTVTSAQKNPTAFYLCASSILNEQFFGPGTRLTVL.

This clone has a single count. V gene TRBV18 combines with J gene TRBJ2-1, with 7 bases that match TRBD1. Per the germline V gene, CDR1 is KGHSH and CDR2 is LQKENI. Germline trimming cut 3 bases from V and 0 bases from J; bases unmatched to any gene: 2. The CDR3 consists of 15 residues. CDR3 loop: CASSPDRDSYNEQFF. CDR3 in DNA: TGTGCCAGCTCACCTGACAGGGACTCCTACAATGAGCAGTTCTTC.

This CDR3 is CASSTNLGQGANGANVLTF. The CDR3 DNA is TGTGCCAGCAGCACCAACCTTGGACAGGGGGCGAATGGGGCCAACGTCCTGACTTTC. The rearrangement uses TRBV7-9 and TRBJ2-6; 11 nucleotides agree with TRBD1. The germline V gene encodes CDR1 SEHNR and CDR2 FQNEAQ (reference sequence). J was trimmed by 3 bases and V by 5 bases; bases with no gene match: 12. The CDR3 runs 19 residues. The full variable domain, with the rest looked up from reference TRBV7-9 and TRBJ2-6, is DTGVSQNPRHKITKRGQNVTFRCDPISEHNRLYWYRQTLGQGPEFLTYFQNEAQLEKSRLLSDRFSAERPKGSFSTLEIQRTEQGDSAMYLCASSTNLGQGANGANVLTFGAGSRLTVL.

This sequence joins TRBV19 and TRBJ1-1; TRBD1 matches at 7 bases. Germline assignment: CDR1 LNHDA and CDR2 SQIVND (reference sequence). The CDR3 is made up of 14 amino acids. Trimming took 5 bases from V and 6 from J; bases not matched to a gene: 9. CDR3 in amino acids: CASSPDRVVAEAFF. CDR3 sequence (DNA): TGTGCCAGTAGTCCCGACAGGGTGGTTGCTGAAGCTTTCTTT.

V and J are TRBV30 and TRBJ2-5; D not certain. The CDR3 contains 11 residues. V dropped 0 bases and J dropped 5 bases, with 4 bases sitting between them. The V gene's germline CDR1 is GTSNPN and CDR2 SVGIG (reference sequence). The CDR3 sequence is CAWSVWETQYF. The CDR3 region has the DNA TGTGCCTGGAGTGTATGGGAGACCCAGTACTTC.

The chain is built from TRBV6-5 and TRBJ2-3, with D hard to call. The CDR3 has 15 residues. Germline CDR1 reads MNHEY; CDR2 reads SVGAGI. V lost 4 bases and J lost 2, with 13 bases in between. CDR3 DNA: TGTGCCAGCAGTTCAACGCCGACGATCACAGATACGCAGTATTTT. Protein product: CASSSTPTITDTQYF.

This clone was seen a handful of times. The rearrangement links TRBV30 to TRBJ1-6, with D possibly being TRBD1 (6 bases). Trimming shortened V by 4 bases and J by 5 bases, and 9 bases separated the two germline ends. The CDR3 extends over 13 amino acids. Germline V lookup: CDR1 GTSNPN, CDR2 SVGIG (reference sequence). The CDR3 nucleotides read TGTGCCTGGACAGGGGAGCATAATTCACCCCTCCACTTT. It translates to CAWTGEHNSPLHF.

The rearrangement links TRBV10-3 to TRBJ1-6; 10 bases match TRBD1. Unmatched junction bases numbered 1, after V lost 5 bases and J lost 6 bases. CDR1 is ENHRY and CDR2 is SYGVKD in the germline V gene. The CDR3 totals 14 residues. CDR3 amino acids: CAISWTGGNSPLHF. DNA of the CDR3: TGTGCCATCAGTTGGACAGGGGGTAATTCACCCCTCCACTTT.

The chain links TRBV6-6 to TRBJ2-2; D may be TRBD1 or TRBD2 (5 bases each). The V gene lost 2 bases and the J gene lost 3 bases, with 10 bases spanning the gap. The V gene's germline CDR1 is MNHNY and CDR2 SVGAGI (reference sequence). This CDR3 is built from 15 residues. CDR3 sequence reads: CASSYRDRYTGELFF. The CDR3 DNA sequence: TGTGCCAGCAGTTACAGGGACCGATACACCGGGGAGCTGTTTTTT.

This chain connects TRBV27 to TRBJ2-1; 11 bases map to TRBD2. In germline, CDR1 is MNHEY, CDR2 SMNVEV (reference sequence). J was trimmed by 9 bases and V by 4 bases; bases with no gene match: 11. The CDR3 covers 16 residues. Here the CDR3 DNA reads TGTGCCAGCAGTTCCCCCACTAGCGGGAGAAGGGGTGAGCAGTTCTTC. This codes for CASSSPTSGRRGEQFF.

The chain couples TRBV30 to TRBJ2-7, with 7 bases fitting TRBD1. With 3 bases clipped from V and 0 bases from J, the junction kept 8 bases outside the gene matches. CDR1 and CDR2 from the germline V gene are GTSNPN and SVGIG (reference sequence). CDR3 size: 15 residues. The CDR3 nucleotides are TGTGCCTGGAGCGACCTTGGACAGGCCTCCTACGAGCAGTACTTC. Its translation is CAWSDLGQASYEQYF.

The rearrangement uses TRBV9 and TRBJ1-3; D ambiguous. The germline V gene encodes CDR1 SGDLS and CDR2 YYNGEE. This CDR3 comprises 14 residues. The V gene lost 3 bases and the J gene lost 0 bases, with 7 bases spanning the gap. The CDR3 is CASSGSFSGNTIYF. For the CDR3, the DNA is TGTGCCAGCAGCGGTTCTTTCTCTGGAAACACCATATATTTT.

The chain is built from TRBV7-9 and TRBJ2-1; 8 bases fit TRBD1. Germline V gene lookup returns CDR1 SEHNR and CDR2 FQNEAQ (reference sequence). The CDR3 has 12 amino acids. Germline trimming cut 4 bases from V and 9 bases from J; bases unmatched to any gene: 2. The CDR3 is CASSSTGVEQFF. CDR3 nucleotides: TGTGCCAGCAGCTCGACAGGGGTTGAGCAGTTCTTC.

The rearrangement uses TRBV9 and TRBJ2-1; the match to TRBD2 covers 7 bases. Germline V lookup: CDR1 SGDLS, CDR2 YYNGEE. The CDR3 is 15 amino acids. The J segment lost 6 bases and the V segment lost 0 bases, leaving 6 bases of the junction unmatched. The CDR3 DNA is TGTGCCAGCAGCGTAGGGGGGAGGGAACTCAATGAGCAGTTCTTC. It yields the protein CASSVGGRELNEQFF.

This clone was seen only once. The genes are TRBV9 and TRBJ1-5, with 7 bases matching TRBD1. The CDR3 has 15 residues. With 6 bases clipped from V and 3 bases from J, the junction kept 9 bases outside the gene matches. Germline CDR1 reads SGDLS; CDR2 reads YYNGEE. The CDR3 sequence: CASTETGAPNQPQHF. In nucleotides, the CDR3 is TGTGCCAGCACCGAAACAGGGGCTCCCAATCAGCCCCAGCATTTT.

The chain joins TRBV5-4 to TRBJ2-3; D gene uncertain. This CDR3 region has 16 residues. V lost 1 base and J 2 bases, leaving 14 bases between the germline ends. Germline V CDR1 and CDR2: SGHNT, YYREEE (reference sequence). CDR3 amino acids: CASSLRTGPHTDTQYF. The CDR3 region has the DNA TGTGCCAGCAGCTTGCGAACGGGTCCACACACAGATACGCAGTATTTT.

This clone was recorded only once. The chain links TRBV7-2 to TRBJ1-6; no clear D gene. Germline V gives CDR1 SGHTA, CDR2 FQGNSA. This CDR3 contains 15 residues. Trimming took 3 bases from V and 7 from J, leaving 13 bases between them. The CDR3 bases are TGTGCCAGCAGCTTTATCAGGTTGGAGAATTCACCCCTCCACTTT. This encodes CASSFIRLENSPLHF.

V is TRBV7-2 and J is TRBJ2-1; D is unresolved. Trimming cost V 1 base and J 5 bases, with 3 bases left between them. Per germline, CDR1 SGHTA and CDR2 FQGNSA. This CDR3 contains 12 residues. CDR3 bases: TGTGCCAGCAGCTTAGTCCACAATGAGCAGTTCTTC. Protein sequence: CASSLVHNEQFF. Complete variable domain (other parts from reference TRBV7-2 and TRBJ2-1): GAGVSQSPSNKVTEKGKDVELRCDPISGHTALYWYRQSLGQGLEFLIYFQGNSAPDKSGLPSDRFSAERTGGSVSTLTIQRTQQEDSAVYLCASSLVHNEQFFGPGTRLTVL.

The CDR3 coding sequence is TGTGCCAGCAGCTTATGGGATGAGCAGTTCTTC. Translation: CASSLWDEQFF. The V call is TRBV5-6, the J call TRBJ2-1; the D is unclear. This CDR3 contains 11 residues. Trimming left V 2 bases short and J 8 bases short, with 5 bases between. The germline V gene has CDR1 SGHDT and CDR2 YYEEEE.

Here the CDR3 DNA reads TGTGCCAGCAGCTTAATTCGGGGGGACTACTCCTACAATGAGCAGTTCTTC. Encoded protein: CASSLIRGDYSYNEQFF. The V gene is TRBV7-3, the J gene TRBJ2-1, with 7 nucleotides matching TRBD2. The V and J ends lost 1 base and 0 bases, in that order; junction bases with no gene match: 6. The CDR3 is made up of 17 amino acids. In germline, CDR1 is SGHTA, CDR2 FQGTGA.